This is a list of T cell receptor beta chains from one sample in a study of CD8+ T cells in alopecia areata. Sequencing was performed with immunoSEQ multiplex PCR; in TCRdb, only in-frame clones are kept and a portion is missing. Here the sample spans 4,000 to 4,500 clones, roughly 71% being singletons. The sequencing used skin, collected at week 24, from a patient treated with tofacitinib. All receptors derive from a human donor with alopecia areata. CDR3s include the opening cysteine and the closing phenylalanine or tryptophan. Fields, in order: V gene, clone size, CDR3 protein. Some rows have no size entry. The others give once, few or many, or a class for an expanded clone.

V: TRBV2; size: -; CDR3: CASGRGLNTEAFF
V: TRBV4-1; size: once; CDR3: CASSQDLAGRRNTGELFF
V: TRBV7-2; size: few; CDR3: CASSVRLAGASKNIQYF
V: TRBV14; size: -; CDR3: CASSRSIDQETQYF
V: TRBV5-1; size: few; CDR3: CASSPGLLYEQYF
V: TRBV29-1; size: -; CDR3: CSVPSGTSGGLRTQYF
V: TRBV7-9; size: few; CDR3: CASSSGSRRTEAFF
V: TRBV4-2; size: -; CDR3: CASSQDESGGAYEQYF
V: TRBV27; size: -; CDR3: CASRFSLGTTAYEQYF
V: TRBV11-2; size: -; CDR3: CASSLEPGSGTEAFF
V: TRBV15; size: -; CDR3: CATSRRGSGNTIYF
V: TRBV5-4; size: -; CDR3: CASRAGGTWTDTQYF
V: TRBV7-2; size: -; CDR3: CASSLRSYEQYF
V: TRBV5-6; size: -; CDR3: CASSFPQSSGANVLTF
V: TRBV19; size: -; CDR3: CASSPDQTSREQYF
V: TRBV2; size: -; CDR3: CASKNLTGLRATEAFF
V: TRBV30; size: -; CDR3: CAWDESKGEPQHF
V: TRBV11-2; size: -; CDR3: CASSFGTGVKEKLFF
V: TRBV6-1; size: -; CDR3: CASSPGTGNTEAFF
V: TRBV12-5; size: -; CDR3: CASGRDGLQGKTYGYTF
V: TRBV5-4; size: -; CDR3: CASSLVGTGANVLTF
V: TRBV5-1; size: -; CDR3: CASRVGGLRPYEQYF
V: TRBV7-6; size: -; CDR3: CASSERREGRAGELFF
V: TRBV7-2; size: -; CDR3: CASSLTQGAYTGELFF
V: TRBV14; size: few; CDR3: CASSLTGGMSEQYF
V: TRBV20-1; size: -; CDR3: CSASGQYEQYF
V: TRBV9; size: few; CDR3: CASSAGVSNQPQHF
V: TRBV5-4; size: -; CDR3: CASSLEQGSEKLFF
V: TRBV5-1; size: -; CDR3: CASSPDVSGLDTQYF
V: TRBV9; size: -; CDR3: CASTSGTSYNEQFF
V: TRBV4-1; size: -; CDR3: CASSQTRGRELQYF
V: TRBV7-3; size: -; CDR3: CASSSTSGSYNEQFF
V: TRBV14; size: -; CDR3: CASSQGDSTNYGYTF
V: TRBV2; size: large; CDR3: CASTGVNEKLFF
V: TRBV9; size: -; CDR3: CASRRSSGANVLTF
V: TRBV30; size: few; CDR3: CAWSVGTGDGMNTEAFF
V: TRBV4-1; size: -; CDR3: CASSQPFKDSTSTDTQYF
V: TRBV9; size: -; CDR3: CASSAETKGQGIYGYTF
V: TRBV5-1; size: -; CDR3: CASSYDRGVMDTQYF
V: TRBV6-6; size: -; CDR3: CASRLKEGYEQYF
V: TRBV7-2; size: -; CDR3: CASSSLRTISYNEQFF
V: TRBV6-5; size: -; CDR3: CASSGTDYNEQFF
V: TRBV5-1; size: -; CDR3: CASSFGRGEKLFF
V: TRBV18; size: -; CDR3: CASGGASSGNTIYF
V: TRBV5-1; size: -; CDR3: CASSLVATQETQYF
V: TRBV7-9; size: -; CDR3: CASSTGGTTDTQYF
V: TRBV9; size: few; CDR3: CASSPYLAGSYNEQFF
V: TRBV4-1; size: -; CDR3: CASSQERGREQFF
V: TRBV15; size: -; CDR3: CATSRDTTGEFTDTQYF
V: TRBV19; size: -; CDR3: CARGLTGTNTGELFF
V: TRBV7-3; size: -; CDR3: CASSLNGGIVGEQYF